The 21 T cell receptor beta chains reported below all come from one sample, sequenced in a study of shared clonotypes between healthy human individuals. Method: immunoSEQ multiplex PCR; TCRdb's copy keeps in-frame clones and lacks some. The table records around 690,000 clones, roughly 87% of them present only once. The sequenced material came from memory CD8+ T cells from PBMCs. Subset specified: CD45RO+ cells pooled with CCR7-negative TemRA cells. The receptors here all came from a man aged 18-30 years in good health. Some clones in this sample may be carry-over from other donors' samples.

In this sample, this clone turned up once. The chain couples TRBV6-1 to TRBJ1-2, with TRBD1 identical over 7 bases. Germline V gives CDR1 MNHNS, CDR2 SASEGT. The CDR3 spans 17 residues. V lost 0 bases and J lost 4; bases outside the gene matches: 11. The CDR3 nucleotides read TGTGCCAGCAGTGAAGCTAGGGGGACTGGACAGGCCTATGGCTACACCTTC. Its translation is CASSEARGTGQAYGYTF.

V gene TRBV7-9 combines with J gene TRBJ1-1; 7 bases line up with TRBD1. Germline V gives CDR1 SEHNR, CDR2 FQNEAQ (reference sequence). The V segment lost 5 bases and the J segment 1 base; nucleotides outside the gene matches: 7. CDR3 length equals 15 residues. CDR3 residues: CASSPGQDPNTEAFF. The CDR3 DNA reads as TGTGCCAGCAGCCCAGGACAGGATCCGAACACTGAAGCTTTCTTT. Full variable domain (remainder filled in from reference TRBV7-9 and TRBJ1-1): DTGVSQNPRHKITKRGQNVTFRCDPISEHNRLYWYRQTLGQGPEFLTYFQNEAQLEKSRLLSDRFSAERPKGSFSTLEIQRTEQGDSAMYLCASSPGQDPNTEAFFGQGTRLTVV.

The chain carries TRBV7-9 and TRBJ2-2, with TRBD2 as a possible D gene (5 bases). The CDR3 is 15 amino acids. Germline CDR1 SEHNR, CDR2 FQNEAQ (reference sequence). The V end lost 1 base, the J end lost 6 bases, and 12 bases lay between the germline ends. The CDR3 DNA reads TGTGCCAGCAGCTTAGAACGGGGTTCTTCCGGGGAGCTGTTTTTT. It codes for CASSLERGSSGELFF.

As for this clone: In the same sample, other DNA sequences code for this CDR3. The chain couples TRBV7-6 to TRBJ2-1; the match to TRBD2 covers 8 bases. The trim removed 1 base at V and 5 bases at J, leaving 4 bases unmatched. Germline CDR1 reads SGHVS; CDR2 reads FNYEAQ. The CDR3 is 15 residues long. This CDR3 reads CASSLGWTSNNEQFF. CDR3 coding DNA: TGTGCCAGCAGCTTAGGTTGGACTAGCAACAATGAGCAGTTCTTC.

This CDR3 reads CAISEPRVEAFF. CDR3 coding DNA: TGTGCCATCAGTGAGCCTAGGGTTGAAGCTTTCTTT. The chain is built from TRBV10-3 and TRBJ1-1; D uncertain. Germline V gene data show CDR1 as ENHRY and CDR2 as SYGVKD. The CDR3 spans 12 residues. V lost 2 bases to trimming and J lost 7 bases, with 8 bases between them.

This sequence joins TRBV4-1 and TRBJ2-1; D remains unclear. The V end lost 2 bases, the J end lost 6 bases, and 20 bases lay between the germline ends. Germline CDR1 reads MGHRA; CDR2 reads YSYEKL. The CDR3 has 17 amino acids. The CDR3 protein is CASSQTTMAAAFNEQFF. Here the CDR3 DNA reads TGCGCCAGCAGCCAAACAACGATGGCGGCCGCATTCAATGAGCAGTTCTTC.

In DNA form, the CDR3 reads TGTGCCAGCAGCCACTGGGGACAGGGCCATGGCTACACCTTC. Translation gives CASSHWGQGHGYTF. V gene TRBV11-2 combines with J gene TRBJ1-2; TRBD1 aligns across 9 bases. Trimming at V came to 5 bases and at J to 6 bases, leaving 7 bases not matched to a gene. The CDR3 extends over 14 amino acids. CDR1 is SGHAT and CDR2 is FQNNGV in the germline V gene.

This chain connects TRBV11-3 to TRBJ2-6; D ambiguous. The length of the CDR3 is 15 residues. Trimming removed 6 bases from V and 0 bases from J, with 9 bases in between. The germline gives CDR1 SGHNT, CDR2 YENEEA. The CDR3 DNA reads as TGTGCCAGCAGATCTCAAATCTCTGGGGCCAACGTCCTGACTTTC. Amino acid sequence: CASRSQISGANVLTF.

The chain has TRBV5-5 and TRBJ2-7; no clear D. Germline CDR1 reads SGHKS; CDR2 reads YYEKEE (reference sequence). The CDR3 totals 15 residues. V was pared by 2 bases and J by 0 bases, with 12 bases between. For the CDR3, the DNA is TGTGCCAGCAGCTTCGGACCCAGGCCCTCCTACGAGCAGTACTTC. Amino acid sequence: CASSFGPRPSYEQYF.

Note on this clone: A clone one base away is much larger, so this may be a read error. This rearrangement joins TRBV28 to TRBJ2-1; perhaps TRBD1 as D (5 bases). The germline V gene has CDR1 MDHEN and CDR2 SYDVKM. The ends were cut back, 1 base at V and 8 bases at J, with 6 bases in the middle. The CDR3 is 12 amino acids. The CDR3 loop reads CASSLLGDEQFF. The CDR3 coding sequence is TGTGCCAGCAGTTTATTAGGGGATGAGCAGTTCTTC.

The rearrangement uses TRBV28 and TRBJ2-7, with D unclear. The germline V and J ends were trimmed by 6 bases and 3 bases, with 12 bases remaining between them. Germline V gives CDR1 MDHEN, CDR2 SYDVKM. The CDR3 loop spans 13 amino acids. DNA of the CDR3: TGTGCCAGCAGGCTAAGAGTCAACTACGAGCAGTACTTC. This encodes CASRLRVNYEQYF.

The chain uses TRBV9 and TRBJ2-1; 12 bases are shared with TRBD2. There are 17 residues in the CDR3. J lost 8 bases, V lost 2 bases, and 11 bases had no gene match. Germline V gene lookup returns CDR1 SGDLS and CDR2 YYNGEE. The CDR3 coding sequence is TGTGCCAGCAGCGTGAACCCTAGCGGGAGGGCCGTGGATGAGCAGTTCTTC. Amino acid sequence: CASSVNPSGRAVDEQFF.

The genes are TRBV9 and TRBJ2-7; TRBD1 matches 9 bases. Trimming cost V 4 bases and J 7 bases; bases outside gene matches: 12. The CDR3 consists of 15 residues. The V gene's germline CDR1 is SGDLS and CDR2 YYNGEE. CDR3 loop: CASSHKEGTGWEQYF. The CDR3 DNA follows: TGTGCCAGCAGCCACAAAGAGGGGACAGGGTGGGAGCAGTACTTC.

This sequence joins TRBV28 and TRBJ2-7; D ambiguous. The V end was cut by 3 bases, the J end by 3 bases, with 3 bases between. Germline V gene sequence: CDR1 MDHEN, CDR2 SYDVKM. This CDR3 contains 11 residues. Here the CDR3 DNA reads TGTGCCAGCAGTTTCGACTACGAGCAGTACTTC. This translates into CASSFDYEQYF.

This clone was seen a few times. The chain recombines TRBV6-1 with TRBJ2-2, with TRBD1 matching over 7 bases. Germline CDR1 reads MNHNS; CDR2 reads SASEGT. The CDR3 runs to 15 residues. Trimming cost V 5 bases and J 5 bases; bases outside gene matches: 8. In nucleotides, the CDR3 is TGTGCCAGCAGTATTACCGGGACAGAGACCGGGGAGCTGTTTTTT. Translated, it gives CASSITGTETGELFF.

This chain links TRBV19 with TRBJ2-1; TRBD1 matches at 10 bases. The CDR3 is 15 residues long. Germline CDR1 LNHDA, CDR2 SQIVND (reference sequence). V shed 3 bases, J shed 8 bases, and the junction held 7 bases outside the gene matches. The CDR3 spells CASSIRDRGADEQFF. The CDR3 nucleotides read TGTGCCAGTAGTATCCGGGACAGGGGAGCGGATGAGCAGTTCTTC.

The chain carries TRBV6-4 and TRBJ2-7, with unresolved D. There are 14 residues in the CDR3. Trimming cost V 6 bases and J 6 bases, with 18 bases left between them. Germline CDR1 and CDR2: MRHNA and SNTAGT. In DNA, the CDR3 is TGTGCCAGCAGGGGTGGGCCAGAGAGTTCCGAGCAGTACTTC. Translated, it gives CASRGGPESSEQYF.

The genes are TRBV7-9 and TRBJ2-3; D is tentatively TRBD1 or TRBD2 (5 bases each). The CDR3 is made up of 15 amino acids. CDR1 SEHNR and CDR2 FQNEAQ come from the germline V gene (reference sequence). V was clipped by 5 bases and J by 2 bases, with 14 bases between them. The CDR3 DNA reads as TGTGCCAGCAGCCCCGGGACGTCGAACACAGATACGCAGTATTTT. Its translation is CASSPGTSNTDTQYF.

The chain couples TRBV11-3 to TRBJ2-7; D is unresolved. Germline V gene sequence: CDR1 SGHNT, CDR2 YENEEA. Between the trimmed V and J ends, which lost 3 bases and 3 bases, there was a span of 9 bases. The CDR3 length is 13 residues. The CDR3 region is CASSLRMGYEQYF. For the CDR3, the DNA is TGTGCCAGCAGCTTGCGGATGGGCTACGAGCAGTACTTC.

The CDR3 loop reads CASSQVVGQQETQYF. CDR3 nucleotides: TGCGCCAGCAGCCAAGTCGTGGGACAGCAAGAGACCCAGTACTTC. This chain connects TRBV4-1 to TRBJ2-5; 7 bases line up with TRBD1. The CDR3 is made up of 15 amino acids. Losses at the gene ends were 1 base for V and 2 bases for J; bases not matched to a gene: 4. CDR1 and CDR2 (germline): MGHRA, YSYEKL.

The V and J genes are TRBV4-1 and TRBJ2-5; the D gene is possibly TRBD1 (6 bases). The J call may be wrong; the DNA end is better matched by TRBJ2-7. The CDR3 runs to 16 residues. Germline V gene lookup returns CDR1 MGHRA and CDR2 YSYEKL. CDR3 in DNA: TGCGCCAGCAGCCCGAGAACCGGGACACCAACCTACGAGCAGTACTTC. The encoded protein is CASSPRTGTPTYEQYF.